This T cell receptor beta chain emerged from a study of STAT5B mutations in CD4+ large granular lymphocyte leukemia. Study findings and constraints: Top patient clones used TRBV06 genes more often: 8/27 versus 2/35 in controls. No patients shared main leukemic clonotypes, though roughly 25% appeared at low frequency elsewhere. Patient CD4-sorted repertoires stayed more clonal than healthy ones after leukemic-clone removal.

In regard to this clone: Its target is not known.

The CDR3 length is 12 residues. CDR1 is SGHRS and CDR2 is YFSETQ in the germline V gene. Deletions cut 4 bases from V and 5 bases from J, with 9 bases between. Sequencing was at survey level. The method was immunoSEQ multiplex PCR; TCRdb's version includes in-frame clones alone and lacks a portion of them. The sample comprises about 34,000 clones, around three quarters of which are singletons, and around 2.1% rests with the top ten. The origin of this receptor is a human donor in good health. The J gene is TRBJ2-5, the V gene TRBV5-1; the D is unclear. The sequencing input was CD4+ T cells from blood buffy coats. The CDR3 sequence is CASSRMGETQYF. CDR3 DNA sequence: TGCGCCAGCAGCAGAATGGGGGAGACCCAGTACTTC.